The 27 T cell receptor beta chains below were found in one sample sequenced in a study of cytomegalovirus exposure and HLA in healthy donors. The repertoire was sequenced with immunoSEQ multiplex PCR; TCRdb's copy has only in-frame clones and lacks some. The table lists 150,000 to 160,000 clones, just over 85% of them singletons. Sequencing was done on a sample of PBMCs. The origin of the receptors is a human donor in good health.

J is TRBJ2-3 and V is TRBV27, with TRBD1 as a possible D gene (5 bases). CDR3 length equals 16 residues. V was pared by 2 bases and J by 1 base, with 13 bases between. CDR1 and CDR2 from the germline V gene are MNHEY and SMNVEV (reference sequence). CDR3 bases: TGTGCCAGCAGTTTAACAGGAGATGTTCGCACAGATACGCAGTATTTT. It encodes CASSLTGDVRTDTQYF.

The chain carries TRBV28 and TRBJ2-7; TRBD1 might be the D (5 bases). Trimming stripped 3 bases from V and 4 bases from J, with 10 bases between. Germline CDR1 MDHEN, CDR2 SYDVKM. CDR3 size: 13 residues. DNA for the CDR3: TGTGCCAGCAGTTTTTTGACAGCATACGAGCAGTACTTC. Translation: CASSFLTAYEQYF.

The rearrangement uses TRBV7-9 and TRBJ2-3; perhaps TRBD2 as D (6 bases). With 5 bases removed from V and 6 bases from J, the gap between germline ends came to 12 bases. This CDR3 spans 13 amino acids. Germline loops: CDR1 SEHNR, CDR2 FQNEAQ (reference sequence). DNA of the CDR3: TGTGCCAGCAGCCCGAAGCTAGCGGATACGCAGTATTTT. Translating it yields CASSPKLADTQYF.

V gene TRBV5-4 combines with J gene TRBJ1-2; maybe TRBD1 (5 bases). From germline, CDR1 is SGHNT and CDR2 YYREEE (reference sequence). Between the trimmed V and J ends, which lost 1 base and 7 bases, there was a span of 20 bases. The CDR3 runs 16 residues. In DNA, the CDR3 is TGTGCCAGCAGCTTGCCGACGCCGGGACTACGGAGTGGCTACACCTTC. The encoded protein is CASSLPTPGLRSGYTF.

The CDR3 here is CASSHRQGGEKLFF. CDR3 bases: TGTGCCAGCAGCCATAGACAGGGTGGTGAAAAACTGTTTTTT. The J gene is TRBJ1-4, the V gene TRBV7-9, with 7 bases identical to TRBD1. This CDR3 has 14 amino acids. V was pared by 5 bases and J by 7 bases, with 7 bases of the junction left unmatched. CDR1 is SEHNR, CDR2 FQNEAQ, per germline (reference sequence).

CDR3 loop: CASSFAAGSYFQPRDEQYF. The CDR3 DNA follows: TGTGCCAGCAGCTTCGCGGCAGGGTCTTACTTCCAGCCCCGGGACGAGCAGTACTTC. The chain carries TRBV5-6 and TRBJ2-7, with a possible D match to TRBD1 (5 bases). Germline V gene sequence: CDR1 SGHDT, CDR2 YYEEEE. CDR3 length: 19 amino acids. With 2 bases removed from V and 5 bases from J, the gap between germline ends came to 29 bases.

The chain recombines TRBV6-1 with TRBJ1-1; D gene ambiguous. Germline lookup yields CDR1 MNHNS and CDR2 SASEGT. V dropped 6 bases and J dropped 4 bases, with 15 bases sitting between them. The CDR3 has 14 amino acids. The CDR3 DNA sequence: TGTGCCAGCAGCTCCCCCGGGGATCCCACTGAAGCTTTCTTT. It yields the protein CASSSPGDPTEAFF.

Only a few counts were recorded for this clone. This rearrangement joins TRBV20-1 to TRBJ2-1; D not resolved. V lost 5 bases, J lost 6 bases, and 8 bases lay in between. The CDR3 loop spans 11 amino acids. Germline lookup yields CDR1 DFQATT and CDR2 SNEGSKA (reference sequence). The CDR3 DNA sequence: TGCAGTGCTGCGCCGGGCAATGAGCAGTTCTTC. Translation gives CSAAPGNEQFF.

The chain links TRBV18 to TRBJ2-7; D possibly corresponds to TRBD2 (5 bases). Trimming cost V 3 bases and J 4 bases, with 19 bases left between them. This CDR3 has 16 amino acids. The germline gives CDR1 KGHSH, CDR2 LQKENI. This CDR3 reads CASSPSPGLNLYEQYF. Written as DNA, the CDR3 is TGTGCCAGCTCACCTTCACCAGGACTGAACTTGTACGAGCAGTACTTC.

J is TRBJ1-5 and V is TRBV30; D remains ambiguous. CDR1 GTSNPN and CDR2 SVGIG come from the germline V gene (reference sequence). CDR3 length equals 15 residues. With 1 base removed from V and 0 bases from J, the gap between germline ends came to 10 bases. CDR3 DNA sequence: TGTGCCTGGAGTGAGGGAGACTATAGCAATCAGCCCCAGCATTTT. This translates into CAWSEGDYSNQPQHF.

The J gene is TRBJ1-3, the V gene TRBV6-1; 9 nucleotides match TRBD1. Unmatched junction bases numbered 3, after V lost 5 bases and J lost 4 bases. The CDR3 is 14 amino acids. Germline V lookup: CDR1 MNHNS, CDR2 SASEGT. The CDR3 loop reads CASSSGTGGNTIYF. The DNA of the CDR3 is TGTGCCAGCAGTTCCGGGACAGGGGGAAACACCATATATTTT.

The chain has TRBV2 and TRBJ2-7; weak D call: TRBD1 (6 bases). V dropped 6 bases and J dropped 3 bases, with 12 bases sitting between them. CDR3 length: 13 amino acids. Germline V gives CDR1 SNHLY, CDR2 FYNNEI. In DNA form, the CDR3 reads TGTGCCAGCAGGGACAGTCAGTTCTACGAGCAGTACTTC. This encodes CASRDSQFYEQYF.

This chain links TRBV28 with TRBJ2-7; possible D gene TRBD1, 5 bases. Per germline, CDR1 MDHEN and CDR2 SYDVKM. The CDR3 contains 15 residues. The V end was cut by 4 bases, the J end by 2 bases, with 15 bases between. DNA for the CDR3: TGTGCCAGCAGTTCATATACCAGGGATACCTACGAGCAGTACTTC. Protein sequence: CASSSYTRDTYEQYF.

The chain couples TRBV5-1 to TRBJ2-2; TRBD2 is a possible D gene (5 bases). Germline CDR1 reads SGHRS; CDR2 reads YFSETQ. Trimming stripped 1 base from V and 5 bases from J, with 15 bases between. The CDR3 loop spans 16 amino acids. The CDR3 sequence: CASSLFFPGSTGELFF. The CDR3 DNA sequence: TGCGCCAGCAGCTTGTTTTTTCCGGGAAGTACCGGGGAGCTGTTTTTT.

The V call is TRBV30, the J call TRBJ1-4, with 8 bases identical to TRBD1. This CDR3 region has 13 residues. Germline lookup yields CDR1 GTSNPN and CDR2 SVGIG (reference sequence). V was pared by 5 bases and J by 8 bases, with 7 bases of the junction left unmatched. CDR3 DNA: TGTGCCTGGGCAGGACAGGGTTGGGAAAAACTGTTTTTT. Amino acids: CAWAGQGWEKLFF.

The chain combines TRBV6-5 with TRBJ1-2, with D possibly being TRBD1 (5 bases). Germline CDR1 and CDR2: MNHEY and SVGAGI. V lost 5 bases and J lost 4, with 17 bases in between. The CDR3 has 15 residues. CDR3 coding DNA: TGTGCCAGCAGTCTGACGGGGTGGGGGGTCTATGGCTACACCTTC. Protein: CASSLTGWGVYGYTF.

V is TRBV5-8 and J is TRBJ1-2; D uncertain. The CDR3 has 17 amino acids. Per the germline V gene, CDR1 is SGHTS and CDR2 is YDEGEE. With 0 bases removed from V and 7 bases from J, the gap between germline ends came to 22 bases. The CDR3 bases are TGTGCCAGCAGCTTGGCGAATATAGAATATCGCGTCTCTGGCTACACCTTC. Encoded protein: CASSLANIEYRVSGYTF.

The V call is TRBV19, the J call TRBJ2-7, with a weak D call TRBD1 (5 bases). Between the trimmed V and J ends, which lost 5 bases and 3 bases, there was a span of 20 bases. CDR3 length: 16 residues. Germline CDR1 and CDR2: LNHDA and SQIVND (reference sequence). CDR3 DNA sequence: TGTGCCAGTAGTCCTTCGGGTGGCAGGGCCAACTACGAGCAGTACTTC. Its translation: CASSPSGGRANYEQYF. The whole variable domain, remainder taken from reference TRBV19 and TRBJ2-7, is DGGITQSPKYLFRKEGQNVTLSCEQNLNHDAMYWYRQDPGQGLRLIYYSQIVNDFQKGDIAEGYSVSREKKESFPLTVTSAQKNPTAFYLCASSPSGGRANYEQYFGPGTRLTVT.

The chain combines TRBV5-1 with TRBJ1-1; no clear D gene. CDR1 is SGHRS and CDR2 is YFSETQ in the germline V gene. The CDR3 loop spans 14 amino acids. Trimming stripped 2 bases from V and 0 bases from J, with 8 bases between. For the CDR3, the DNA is TGCGCCAGCAGCTTCTCCTCGTTGAACACTGAAGCTTTCTTT. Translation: CASSFSSLNTEAFF.

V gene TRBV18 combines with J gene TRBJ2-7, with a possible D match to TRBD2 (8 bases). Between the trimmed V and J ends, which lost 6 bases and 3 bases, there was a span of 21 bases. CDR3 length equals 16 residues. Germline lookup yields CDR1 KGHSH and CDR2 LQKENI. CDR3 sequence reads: CASSPPGGGGYYEQYF. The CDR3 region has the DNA TGTGCCAGCTCCCCGCCGGGAGGGGGCGGTTACTACGAGCAGTACTTC.

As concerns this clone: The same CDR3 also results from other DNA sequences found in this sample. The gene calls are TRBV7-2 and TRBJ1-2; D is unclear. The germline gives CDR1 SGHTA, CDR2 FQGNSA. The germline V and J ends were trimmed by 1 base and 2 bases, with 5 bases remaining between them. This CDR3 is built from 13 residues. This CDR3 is CASSLDSNYGYTF. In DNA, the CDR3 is TGTGCCAGCAGCTTAGACAGCAACTATGGCTACACCTTC.

The chain's CDR3 is CASSLLTGGNEKLFF. CDR3 in DNA: TGTGCCAGCAGCTTGTTGACGGGGGGCAATGAAAAACTGTTTTTT. The rearrangement links TRBV6-1 to TRBJ1-4, with a possible D match to TRBD1 (6 bases). Germline CDR1 is MNHNS and CDR2 is SASEGT. V lost 6 bases and J lost 5, with 16 bases in between. CDR3 size: 15 residues.

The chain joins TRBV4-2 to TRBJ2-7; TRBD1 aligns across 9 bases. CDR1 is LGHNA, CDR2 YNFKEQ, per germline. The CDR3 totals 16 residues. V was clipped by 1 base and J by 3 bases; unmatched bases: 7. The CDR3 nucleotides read TGTGCCAGCAGCCAAGGGGGGGCGGGACAGGGCTACGAGCAGTACTTC. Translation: CASSQGGAGQGYEQYF.

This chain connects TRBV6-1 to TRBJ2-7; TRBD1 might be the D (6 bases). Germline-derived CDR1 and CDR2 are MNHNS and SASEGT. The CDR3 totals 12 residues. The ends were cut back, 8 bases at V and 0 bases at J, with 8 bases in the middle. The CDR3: CASAGVSYEQYF. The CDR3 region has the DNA TGTGCCAGCGCAGGGGTCTCCTACGAGCAGTACTTC.

For the CDR3, the DNA is TGTGCCAGCAGCTCCTCCAACAGGGGTTTTCCTTATAGCAATCAGCCCCAGCATTTT. Encoded protein: CASSSSNRGFPYSNQPQHF. The chain joins TRBV13 to TRBJ1-5; TRBD1 aligns across 7 bases. Germline V gene lookup returns CDR1 PRHDT and CDR2 FYEKMQ (reference sequence). Trimming removed 4 bases from V and 0 bases from J; junction bases left unmatched: 15. The CDR3 length is 19 residues.

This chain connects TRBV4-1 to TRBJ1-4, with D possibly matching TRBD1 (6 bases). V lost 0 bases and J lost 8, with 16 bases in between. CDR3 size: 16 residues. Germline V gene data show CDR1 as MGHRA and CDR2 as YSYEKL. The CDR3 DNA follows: TGCGCCAGCAGCCAAGAGGCAGGGGTCAAAGGGGAAAAACTGTTTTTT. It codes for CASSQEAGVKGEKLFF.

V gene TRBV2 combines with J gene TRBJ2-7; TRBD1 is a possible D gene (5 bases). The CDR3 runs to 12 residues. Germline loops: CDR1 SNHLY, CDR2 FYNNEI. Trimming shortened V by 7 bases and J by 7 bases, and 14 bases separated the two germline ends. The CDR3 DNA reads TGTGCCAGCACTCAGGGAAGTGGGGAGCAGTACTTC. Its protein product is CASTQGSGEQYF.